A selection of T cell receptor beta chains follows, all from one sample in a study of shared clonotypes between healthy human individuals. Profiled with immunoSEQ multiplex PCR; TCRdb holds only in-frame clones, not every one. The sample lists over a million clones; about 80% were seen once. Material: memory CD4+ T cells from PBMCs. The receptors were gathered from a man younger than 35 in good health. Some clones in this sample may be carry-over from other donors' samples. Both conserved end residues are part of each CDR3. D genes are given only for firm matches. Clone size is shown for a subset of rows, as once, few, many or a class of expanded clone.

TRBV4-1	TRBJ1-1	NA	NA	CASSNKGGTGTEAFF	TGCGCCAGCAGCAATAAGGGCGGGACGGGCACTGAAGCTTTCTTT
TRBV19	TRBJ1-3	many	NA	CASRLREGNTIYF	TGTGCCAGTAGACTCAGGGAAGGAAACACCATATATTTT
TRBV9	TRBJ1-1	NA	NA	CASSRASMNTEAFF	TGTGCCAGCAGCCGAGCCTCTATGAACACTGAAGCTTTCTTT
TRBV27	TRBJ2-1	NA	TRBD1	CASTGQPYNEQFF	TGTGCCAGCACGGGACAGCCTTACAATGAGCAGTTCTTC
TRBV9	TRBJ2-1	NA	TRBD2	CASSAPTSTSGRASSYNEQFF	TGTGCCAGCAGCGCGCCCACTTCGACTAGCGGGAGGGCGAGCTCCTACAATGAGCAGTTCTTC
TRBV19	TRBJ1-2	NA	TRBD1	CASTMGQFYGYTF	TGTGCCAGTACCATGGGACAGTTCTATGGCTACACCTTC
TRBV7-8	TRBJ2-2	few	NA	CASSSLVSNTGELFF	TGTGCCAGCAGCTCCCTCGTCTCGAACACCGGGGAGCTGTTTTTT
TRBV7-9	TRBJ1-3	NA	NA	CASSFTQGQGNTIYF	TGTGCCAGCAGCTTTACCCAGGGTCAGGGAAACACCATATATTTT
TRBV7-9	TRBJ2-7	few	NA	CASSLGQSSYEQYF	TGTGCCAGCAGCTTAGGACAGAGCTCCTACGAGCAGTACTTC
TRBV28	TRBJ1-2	NA	TRBD1	CASSSTGGYGYTF	TGTGCCAGCAGTTCGACAGGGGGGTATGGCTACACCTTC
TRBV18	TRBJ2-1	NA	TRBD2	CASSMAGGTYNEQFF	TGTGCCAGCTCAATGGCGGGAGGGACCTACAATGAGCAGTTCTTC
TRBV5-1	TRBJ1-1	NA	NA	CASSSETQGAGTEAFF	TGCGCCAGCAGCTCGGAAACACAGGGAGCGGGGACTGAAGCTTTCTTT
TRBV7-2	TRBJ1-2	few	TRBD1	CASSSRDRGGYTF	TGTGCCAGCAGCTCAAGGGACAGGGGAGGCTACACCTTC
TRBV7-7	TRBJ2-1	many	NA	CASSLELGNEQFF	TGTGCCAGCAGCTTAGAGTTGGGCAATGAGCAGTTCTTC
TRBV5-3	TRBJ2-7	NA	TRBD2	CARSYGTGGRPYEQYF	TGTGCCAGAAGCTATGGCACGGGGGGGCGGCCCTACGAGCAGTACTTC
TRBV7-2	TRBJ1-5	NA	NA	CASSRDSRGQPQHF	TGTGCCAGCAGCCGAGACAGTCGTGGGCAGCCCCAGCATTTT
TRBV19	TRBJ1-5	once	NA	CASRGWGAQPQHF	TGTGCCAGTAGGGGGTGGGGGGCCCAGCCCCAGCATTTT
TRBV7-9	TRBJ1-2	many	TRBD1	CASSQGGGQVLYGYTF	TGTGCCAGCAGCCAAGGGGGAGGACAGGTGCTCTATGGCTACACCTTC
TRBV5-1	TRBJ2-3	once	TRBD2	CASSLMSAGGDTQYF	TGCGCCAGCAGCTTGATGAGCGCGGGAGGGGATACGCAGTATTTT
TRBV10-3	TRBJ2-2	NA	TRBD1	CAITTGGSGELFF	TGTGCCATCACGACAGGGGGGTCCGGGGAGCTGTTTTTT
TRBV5-1	TRBJ2-1	NA	TRBD2	CASSATLAGGSYNEQFF	TGCGCCAGCAGCGCAACTCTAGCGGGAGGTTCTTACAATGAGCAGTTCTTC
TRBV29-1	TRBJ2-5	NA	NA	CSVAGQTLQETQYF	TGCAGCGTCGCCGGACAGACCCTCCAAGAGACCCAGTACTTC
TRBV5-1	TRBJ2-1	many	NA	CASSSGRDAYNEQFF	TGCGCCAGCAGTTCAGGCAGGGACGCGTACAATGAGCAGTTCTTC
TRBV9	TRBJ2-1	once	TRBD2	CASSARSGETYNEQFF	TGTGCCAGCAGCGCTCGCAGCGGGGAAACCTACAATGAGCAGTTCTTC
TRBV5-1	TRBJ2-1	NA	TRBD2	CASSQPGLAGGEQFF	TGCGCCAGCAGCCAACCGGGACTAGCGGGAGGTGAGCAGTTCTTC
TRBV5-1	TRBJ2-5	NA	TRBD2	CASSLASGQETQYF	TGCGCCAGCAGCTTGGCTAGCGGGCAAGAGACCCAGTACTTC
TRBV6-6	TRBJ2-7	NA	NA	CASSGYSYEQYF	TGTGCCAGCAGCGGCTACTCCTACGAGCAGTACTTC
TRBV4-3	TRBJ1-1	NA	NA	CASSQDPRGTEAFF	TGCGCCAGCAGCCAAGATCCCAGGGGCACTGAAGCTTTCTTT
TRBV28	TRBJ1-5	NA	TRBD1	CASSLGGTGGLQPQHF	TGTGCCAGCAGTTTGGGGGGTACAGGGGGCTTACAGCCCCAGCATTTT
TRBV20-1	TRBJ2-3	NA	NA	CSVEAAPQYF	TGCAGTGTCGAGGCGGCCCCGCAGTATTTT
TRBV27	TRBJ2-3	NA	TRBD2	CASSSVGGPQYF	TGTGCCAGCAGTTCGGTGGGAGGGCCGCAGTATTTT
TRBV7-3	TRBJ2-6	NA	NA	CASSYVHSGANVLTF	TGTGCCAGCAGCTACGTCCACTCTGGGGCCAACGTCCTGACTTTC
TRBV6-1	TRBJ1-2	NA	NA	CASSEWQRGGYTF	TGTGCCAGCAGTGAATGGCAGAGGGGTGGCTACACCTTC
TRBV29-1	TRBJ2-5	NA	NA	CSSWTPQETQYF	TGCAGCTCTTGGACACCCCAAGAGACCCAGTACTTC
TRBV21-1	TRBJ2-2	once	NA	CASSNETGLAPQKNTGELFF	TGTGCCAGCAGCAATGAGACGGGACTAGCGCCACAGAAGAACACCGGGGAGCTGTTTTTT
TRBV15	TRBJ2-1	NA	NA	CATSAQGNDEQFF	TGTGCCACCAGTGCGCAGGGGAACGATGAGCAGTTCTTC
TRBV5-1	TRBJ2-7	NA	TRBD1	CASSSSGTGGIEQYF	TGCGCCAGCAGCTCTTCCGGGACAGGGGGGATTGAGCAGTACTTC
TRBV9	TRBJ2-5	NA	NA	CASSGTGLETQYF	TGTGCCAGCAGCGGCACAGGGTTGGAGACCCAGTACTTC
TRBV5-1	TRBJ2-7	once	NA	CASSPAGKYYEQYF	TGCGCCAGCAGCCCAGCAGGGAAGTACTACGAGCAGTACTTC
TRBV5-4	TRBJ1-3	NA	NA	CASSTLTARGNTIYF	TGTGCCAGCAGCACCCTTACGGCTCGGGGAAACACCATATATTTT
TRBV30	TRBJ1-4	NA	NA	CASIPGRIGEKLFF	TGTGCCTCTATACCCGGCCGCATAGGAGAAAAACTGTTTTTT
TRBV28	TRBJ2-1	NA	TRBD2	CASSPRTSGRVGEQFF	TGTGCCAGCAGTCCCCGGACTAGCGGGAGGGTTGGTGAGCAGTTCTTC
TRBV7-3	TRBJ2-7	NA	TRBD1	CASSPATGGSEQYF	TGTGCCAGCAGCCCCGCGACAGGGGGGAGCGAGCAGTACTTC
TRBV29-1	TRBJ2-5	NA	TRBD1	CSVETNRGRIETQYF	TGCAGCGTTGAGACCAACAGGGGGCGGATCGAGACCCAGTACTTC
TRBV5-1	TRBJ2-5	NA	NA	CASSLVGGAETQYF	TGCGCCAGCAGCTTGGTGGGGGGCGCGGAGACCCAGTACTTC